The T cell receptor beta chain described here comes from a study of blood T cell repertoires in COVID-19. Across the whole study: Sites in the United States, Italy and Spain provided acute and convalescent COVID-19 samples. T cells, B-cell-depleted T cells, or PBMCs provided the cDNA or gDNA that served as material.

Assay used: immunoSEQ multiplex PCR; TCRdb lists only in-frame clones, some missing. This table holds about 81,000 clones, roughly four fifths found once. This CDR3 contains 16 residues. V dropped 5 bases and J dropped 2 bases, with 18 bases sitting between them. The germline CDR1 and CDR2 sequences are SEHNR and FQNEAQ (reference sequence). The sequence was obtained from a man between 60 and 70 years old with acute or convalescent COVID-19. The sample was peripheral blood. The genes are TRBV7-9 and TRBJ2-5, with TRBD1 as a possible D gene (6 bases). CDR3 loop: CASSPLQGPSQETQYF. The DNA of the CDR3 is TGTGCCAGCAGCCCACTCCAGGGGCCGTCACAAGAGACCCAGTACTTC.